The present entry profiles one T cell receptor beta chain with its context. Assay used: immunoSEQ multiplex PCR; TCRdb lists only in-frame clones, some missing. The top ten clones hold more than 1.5% of a sample with under 500,000 clones, 80% to 95% of them seen once. This sample is drawn from a study of Ad26.COV2.S vaccination and SARS-CoV-2 variants. V gave up 6 bases and J gave up 5 bases, with 16 bases separating them. The CDR3 length is 14 residues. Per the germline V gene, CDR1 is MDHEN and CDR2 is SYDVKM. Treatment defined: 15 to 20 received Ad26.COV2.S at low or high dose, single or two shots; 5 received placebo; per-sample allocation not given. After the first vaccine or placebo injection, samples were drawn on day 63.

The chain links TRBV28 to TRBJ2-5, with D possibly TRBD2 on 5 matching bases. This TCR came from a person aged 18 to 65 who received the Ad26.COV2.S COVID-19 vaccine or a placebo. The sample was peripheral blood, taken in a trial of Ad26.COV2.S vaccine versus placebo. The CDR3 spells CASRKARRGETQYF. CDR3 nucleotides: TGTGCCAGCAGAAAGGCCCGGAGAGGGGAGACCCAGTACTTC.